The 14 T cell receptor beta chains presented below share a single source sample, sequenced in a study of human T cells and chemical hapten exposure. One entry per CDR3 protein, called by TCRdb with MiXCR from the RACE reads. The data hold 250,000 or so distinct CDR3 sequences, with just under 8% observed a single time. Specified time point: pre-sensitization, week 0. Described treatment: therapeutic diphenylcyclopropenone sensitization with weekly scalp DPC. The sequenced sample was whole blood, obtained in connection with sensitization to the hapten diphenylcyclopropenone (DPC). The receptors were gathered from a man younger than 30 with alopecia areata. Some clones in this sample may be carry-over from other donors' samples.

This clonotype was seen ten or more times. The chain employs TRBV5-1 and TRBJ2-7, with 9 bases matching TRBD1. V trimming: 6 bases; J trimming: 5 bases; junction bases outside the gene matches: 12. This CDR3 is built from 15 residues. CDR1 is SGHRS and CDR2 is YFSETQ in the germline V gene. The CDR3 DNA is TGCGCCAGCATGATGAGGGGACAGGGTATCCACGAGCAGTACGTC. It specifies CASMMRGQGIHEQYV.

The table lists this clonotype with a few counts. V is TRBV14 and J is TRBJ1-6; D is uncertain. Trimming took off 2 bases at V and 7 bases at J, with 9 bases between the two ends. The CDR3 covers 14 residues. Germline V gives CDR1 SGHDN, CDR2 FVKESK. CDR3 region: CASSQRTGNSPLHF. The CDR3 DNA sequence: TGTGCCAGCAGCCAACGGACCGGCAATTCACCCCTCCACTTT. The whole variable domain, filled in from reference TRBV14 and TRBJ1-6, reads EAGVTQFPSHSVIEKGQTVTLRCDPISGHDNLYWYRRVMGKEIKFLLHFVKESKQDESGMPNNRFLAERTGGTYSTLKVQPAELEDSGVYFCASSQRTGNSPLHFGNGTRLTVT.

This clonotype was counted a few times. V usage is TRBV29-1 and J usage is TRBJ1-2; possibly TRBD1 for D (6 bases). The CDR3 is 13 residues long. Trimming pared 3 bases from V and 0 bases from J, leaving 8 bases between. Looked up from germline, CDR1 is SQVTM and CDR2 is ANQGSEA. CDR3 protein: CSVETGANYGYTF. For the CDR3, the DNA is TGCAGCGTTGAGACAGGAGCTAACTATGGCTACACCTTC.

The chain links TRBV4-3 to TRBJ2-1; D is possibly TRBD1 (5 bases). CDR1 LGHNA and CDR2 YSLEER come from the germline V gene. Trimming took 0 bases from V and 1 from J, leaving 13 bases between them. The CDR3 is 17 residues long. The CDR3 protein is CASSQDKSRDSYNEQFF. The DNA for the CDR3 is TGCGCCAGCAGCCAAGATAAGAGCAGGGATTCCTACAATGAGCAGTTCTTC.

This clonotype was found many times. The V and J genes are TRBV20-1 and TRBJ1-5, with a tentative D call TRBD1 (5 bases). V lost 3 bases, J lost 2 bases, and 11 bases lay in between. Germline V gives CDR1 DFQATT, CDR2 SNEGSKA (reference sequence). The CDR3 is made up of 14 amino acids. The CDR3 region has the DNA TGCAGTGCTAGTTTAGGGGTTGGCAATCAGCCCCAGCATTTT. Protein product: CSASLGVGNQPQHF.

V usage is TRBV2 and J usage is TRBJ2-2; 11 bases agree with TRBD1. Germline loops: CDR1 SNHLY, CDR2 FYNNEI. The length of the CDR3 is 15 residues. With V trimmed by 8 bases and J by 6 bases, 8 bases remained unmatched. The CDR3 coding sequence is TGTGCCAGCGGACAGGGGGCGAGTAGGTCCGGGGAGCTGTTTTTT. Translation: CASGQGASRSGELFF.

This clonotype was found a few times. CDR3 in amino acids: CASSLTPDRIANYGYTF. For the CDR3, the DNA is TGCGCCAGCAGCCTTACCCCGGACAGAATAGCTAACTATGGCTACACCTTC. The chain joins TRBV4-3 to TRBJ1-2; perhaps TRBD1 as D (6 bases). Germline V lookup: CDR1 LGHNA, CDR2 YSLEER. The CDR3 totals 17 residues. Trimming stripped 4 bases from V and 0 bases from J, with 18 bases between.

This clonotype showed up many times. The chain employs TRBV25-1 and TRBJ1-2; TRBD1 agrees at 8 bases. The junction had 4 bases not matched to a gene; V was cut back by 6 bases and J by 4 bases. Germline V gene sequence: CDR1 MGHDK, CDR2 SYGVNS. CDR3 size: 13 residues. The chain's CDR3 is CASSRTGTYGYTF. The CDR3 nucleotides are TGTGCCAGCAGCAGGACAGGGACCTATGGCTACACCTTC.

This clonotype has a handful of counts. The rearrangement links TRBV15 to TRBJ2-1; 12 bases are shared with TRBD2. CDR3 length equals 20 residues. Losses at the gene ends were 0 bases for V and 3 bases for J; bases not matched to a gene: 12. CDR1 and CDR2 (germline): LNHNV, YYDKDF (reference sequence). CDR3 nucleotide sequence: TGTGCCACCAGCAGAGATCTCCCCAAACTAGCGGGGGGTCACTACAATGAGCAGTTCTTC. Translated: CATSRDLPKLAGGHYNEQFF.

CDR3 DNA: TGCGCCAGCAGCTGGTCCGGGGGGGCCGAGGAGCAGTACGTC. Its translation is CASSWSGGAEEQYV. This chain links TRBV5-1 with TRBJ2-7; 8 bases map to TRBD2. CDR3 size: 14 residues. After removal of 3 bases from V and 7 bases from J, the junction contained 9 bases not matched to a gene. Germline lookup yields CDR1 SGHRS and CDR2 YFSETQ.

V gene TRBV6-2 or TRBV6-3 combines with J gene TRBJ2-4, with D uncertain. Deletions cut 5 bases from V and 0 bases from J, with 11 bases between. CDR3 size: 15 residues. Per germline, CDR1 MNHEY and CDR2 SVGEGT. The chain's CDR3 is CASSTLLIAKNIQYF. The CDR3 DNA sequence: TGTGCCAGCAGTACTCTACTCATAGCCAAAAACATTCAGTACTTC.

The chain has TRBV20-1 and TRBJ1-5, with 7 nucleotides matching TRBD1. After removal of 0 bases from V and 4 bases from J, the junction contained 9 bases not matched to a gene. This CDR3 has 16 residues. Germline CDR1 and CDR2: DFQATT and SNEGSKA (reference sequence). The CDR3 coding sequence is TGCAGTGCTAGAGAGGGGAACACAGGGGTGAATCAGCCCCAGCATTTT. This encodes CSAREGNTGVNQPQHF.

CDR3: CASSQEWGRIEKLFF. The CDR3 DNA reads TGTGCCAGCAGCCAAGAATGGGGACGGATTGAAAAACTGTTTTTT. The chain combines TRBV14 with TRBJ1-4, with D possibly TRBD1 on 5 matching bases. Trimming removed 0 bases at V and 7 bases at J, with 12 bases between. Germline-derived CDR1 and CDR2 are SGHDN and FVKESK. This CDR3 spans 15 amino acids.

The CDR3 DNA sequence: TGTGCCAGCAGTGGGACCTATAATTCACCCCTCCACTTT. It is translated as CASSGTYNSPLHF. V and J are TRBV12-3 or TRBV12-4 and TRBJ1-6, with D uncertain. This CDR3 is 13 amino acids long. V was clipped by 5 bases and J by 2 bases, with 4 bases between them.